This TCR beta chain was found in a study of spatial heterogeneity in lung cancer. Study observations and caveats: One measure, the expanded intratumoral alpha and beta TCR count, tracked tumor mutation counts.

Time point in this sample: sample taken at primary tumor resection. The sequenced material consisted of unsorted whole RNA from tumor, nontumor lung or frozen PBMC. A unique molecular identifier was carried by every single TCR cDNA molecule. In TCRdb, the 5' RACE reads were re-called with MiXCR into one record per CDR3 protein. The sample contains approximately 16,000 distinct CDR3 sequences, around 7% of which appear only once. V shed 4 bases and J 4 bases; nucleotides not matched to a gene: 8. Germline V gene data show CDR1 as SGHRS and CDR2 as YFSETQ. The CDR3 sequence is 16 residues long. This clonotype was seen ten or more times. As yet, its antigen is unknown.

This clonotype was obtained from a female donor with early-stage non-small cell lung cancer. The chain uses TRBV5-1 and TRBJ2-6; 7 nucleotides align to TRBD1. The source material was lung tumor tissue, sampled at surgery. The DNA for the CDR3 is TGCGCCAGCAGCCACCGGACAGGCTCCGGGGCCAACGTCCTGACTTTC. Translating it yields CASSHRTGSGANVLTF.